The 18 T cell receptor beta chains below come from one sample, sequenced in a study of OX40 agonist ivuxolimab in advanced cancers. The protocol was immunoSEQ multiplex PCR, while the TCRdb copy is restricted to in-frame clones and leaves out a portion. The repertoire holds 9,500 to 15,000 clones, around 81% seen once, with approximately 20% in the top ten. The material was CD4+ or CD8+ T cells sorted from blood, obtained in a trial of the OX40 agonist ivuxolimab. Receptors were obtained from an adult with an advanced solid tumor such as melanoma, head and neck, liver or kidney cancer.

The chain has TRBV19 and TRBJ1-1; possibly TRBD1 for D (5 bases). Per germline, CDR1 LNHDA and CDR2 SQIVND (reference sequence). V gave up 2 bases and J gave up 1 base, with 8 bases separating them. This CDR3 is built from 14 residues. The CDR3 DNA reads TGTGCCAGTAGTATAAGGGGACGGAACACTGAAGCTTTCTTT. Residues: CASSIRGRNTEAFF.

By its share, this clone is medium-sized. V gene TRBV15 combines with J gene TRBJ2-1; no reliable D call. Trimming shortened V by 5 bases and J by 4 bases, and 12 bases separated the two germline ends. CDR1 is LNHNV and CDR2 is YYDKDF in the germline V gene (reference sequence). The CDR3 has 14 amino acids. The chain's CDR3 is CATSLLHSYNEQFF. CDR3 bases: TGTGCCACCAGCCTCCTCCACAGTTACAATGAGCAGTTCTTC.

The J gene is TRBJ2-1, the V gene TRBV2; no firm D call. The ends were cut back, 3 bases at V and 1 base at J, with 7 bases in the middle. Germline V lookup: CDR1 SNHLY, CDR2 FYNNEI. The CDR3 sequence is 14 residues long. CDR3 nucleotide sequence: TGTGCCAGCAGTGACTATTCATCCTACAATGAGCAGTTCTTC. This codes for CASSDYSSYNEQFF.

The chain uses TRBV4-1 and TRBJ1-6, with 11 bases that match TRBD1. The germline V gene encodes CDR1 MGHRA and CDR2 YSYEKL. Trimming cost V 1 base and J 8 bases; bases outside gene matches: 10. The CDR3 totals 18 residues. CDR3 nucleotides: TGCGCCAGCAGCCAAGCCCATCCCGGGACAGGGGGAGATTCACCCCTCCACTTT. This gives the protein CASSQAHPGTGGDSPLHF.

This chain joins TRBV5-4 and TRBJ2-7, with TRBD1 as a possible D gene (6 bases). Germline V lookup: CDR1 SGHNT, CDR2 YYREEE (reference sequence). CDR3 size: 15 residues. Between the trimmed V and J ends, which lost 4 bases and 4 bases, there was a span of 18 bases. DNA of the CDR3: TGTGCCAGCAGCCAAATAGGACAGATCTATTACGAGCAGTACTTC. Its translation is CASSQIGQIYYEQYF.

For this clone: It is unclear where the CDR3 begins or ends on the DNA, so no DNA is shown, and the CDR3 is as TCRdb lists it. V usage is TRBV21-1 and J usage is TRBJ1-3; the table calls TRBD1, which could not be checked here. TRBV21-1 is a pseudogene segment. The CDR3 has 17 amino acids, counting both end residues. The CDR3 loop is CASSRSFAQGSRNTIYF.

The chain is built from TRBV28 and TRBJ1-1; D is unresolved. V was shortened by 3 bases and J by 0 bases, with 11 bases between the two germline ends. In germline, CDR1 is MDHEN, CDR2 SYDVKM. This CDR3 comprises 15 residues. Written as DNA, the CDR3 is TGTGCCAGCAGTTTCCCAAACCTATTGAACACTGAAGCTTTCTTT. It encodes CASSFPNLLNTEAFF. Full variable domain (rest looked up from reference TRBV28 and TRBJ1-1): DVKVTQSSRYLVKRTGEKVFLECVQDMDHENMFWYRQDPGLGLRLIYFSYDVKMKEKGDIPEGYSVSREKKERFSLILESASTNQTSMYLCASSFPNLLNTEAFFGQGTRLTVV.

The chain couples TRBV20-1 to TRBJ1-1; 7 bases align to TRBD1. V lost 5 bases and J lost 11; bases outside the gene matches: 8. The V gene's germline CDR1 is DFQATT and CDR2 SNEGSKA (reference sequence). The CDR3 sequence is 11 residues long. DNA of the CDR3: TGCAGTGCTCCTACAGGGGTGAGGGCTTTCTTT. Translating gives CSAPTGVRAFF.

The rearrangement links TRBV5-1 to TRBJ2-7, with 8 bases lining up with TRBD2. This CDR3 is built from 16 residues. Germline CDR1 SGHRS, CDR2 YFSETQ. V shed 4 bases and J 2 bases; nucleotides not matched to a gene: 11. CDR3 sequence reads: CASSLGLAMHAYEQYF. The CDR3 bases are TGCGCCAGCAGCCTCGGACTAGCTATGCATGCCTACGAGCAGTACTTC.

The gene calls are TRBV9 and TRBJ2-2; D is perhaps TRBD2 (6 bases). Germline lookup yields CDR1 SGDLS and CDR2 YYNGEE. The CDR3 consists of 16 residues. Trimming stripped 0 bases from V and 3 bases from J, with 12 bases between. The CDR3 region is CASSVARLGDTGELFF. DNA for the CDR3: TGTGCCAGCAGCGTAGCGAGACTAGGGGACACCGGGGAGCTGTTTTTT.

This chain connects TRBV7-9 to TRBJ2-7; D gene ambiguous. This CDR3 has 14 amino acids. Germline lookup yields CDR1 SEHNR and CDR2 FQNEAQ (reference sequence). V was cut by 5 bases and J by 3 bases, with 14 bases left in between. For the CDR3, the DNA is TGTGCCAGCAGCCTTGGCTCGACCGGCTACGAGCAGTACTTC. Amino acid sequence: CASSLGSTGYEQYF.

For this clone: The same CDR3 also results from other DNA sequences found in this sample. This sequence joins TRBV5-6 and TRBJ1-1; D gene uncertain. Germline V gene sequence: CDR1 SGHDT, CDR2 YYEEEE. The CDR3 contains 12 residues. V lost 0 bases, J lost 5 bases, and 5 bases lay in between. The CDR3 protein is CASSLGDTEAFF. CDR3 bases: TGTGCCAGCAGCTTGGGGGATACTGAAGCTTTCTTT.

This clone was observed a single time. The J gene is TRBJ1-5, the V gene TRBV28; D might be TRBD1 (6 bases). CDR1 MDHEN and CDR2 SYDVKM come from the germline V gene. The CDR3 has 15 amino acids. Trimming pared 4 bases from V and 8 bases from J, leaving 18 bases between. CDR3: CASSSPATGPEPQHF. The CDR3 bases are TGTGCCAGCAGTTCTCCCGCGACAGGTCCAGAGCCCCAGCATTTT.

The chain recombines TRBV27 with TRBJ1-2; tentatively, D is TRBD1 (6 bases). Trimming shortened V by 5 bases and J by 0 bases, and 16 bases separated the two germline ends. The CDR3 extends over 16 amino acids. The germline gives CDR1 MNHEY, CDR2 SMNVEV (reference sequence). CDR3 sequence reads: CASSPSTGQTNYGYTF. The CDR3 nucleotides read TGTGCCAGCAGTCCCTCGACGGGACAAACTAACTATGGCTACACCTTC.

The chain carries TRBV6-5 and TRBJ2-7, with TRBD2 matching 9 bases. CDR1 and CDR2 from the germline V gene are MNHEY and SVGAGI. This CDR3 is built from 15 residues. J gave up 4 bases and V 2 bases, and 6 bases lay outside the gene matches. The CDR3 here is CASSYSGGLLYEQYF. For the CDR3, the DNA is TGTGCCAGCAGTTACAGCGGGGGGCTTCTGTACGAGCAGTACTTC.

CDR3 in amino acids: CASSLGLAGGEQYF. The CDR3, as DNA: TGTGCCAGCAGCCTGGGACTAGCGGGAGGCGAGCAGTACTTC. This chain joins TRBV9 and TRBJ2-7, with TRBD2 matching over 15 bases. With V trimmed by 4 bases and J by 6 bases, 2 bases remained unmatched. The CDR3 sequence is 14 residues long. In germline, CDR1 is SGDLS, CDR2 YYNGEE.

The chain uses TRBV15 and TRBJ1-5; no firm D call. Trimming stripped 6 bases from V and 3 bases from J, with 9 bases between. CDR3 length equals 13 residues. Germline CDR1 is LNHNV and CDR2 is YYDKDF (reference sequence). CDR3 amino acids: CATRAPPNQPQHF. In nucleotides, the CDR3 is TGTGCCACCAGAGCACCCCCCAATCAGCCCCAGCATTTT.

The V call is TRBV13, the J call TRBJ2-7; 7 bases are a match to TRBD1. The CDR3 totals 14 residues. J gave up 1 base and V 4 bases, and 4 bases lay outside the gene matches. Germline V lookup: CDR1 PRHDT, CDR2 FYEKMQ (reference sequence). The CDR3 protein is CASSYGDRSYEQYF. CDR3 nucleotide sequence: TGTGCCAGCAGCTACGGGGACAGATCCTACGAGCAGTACTTC.